Presented here are 20 T cell receptor beta chains from one specimen sequenced in a study of blood T cells in healthy people across ages. Then a second PCR, running about 7 to 11 cycles, was carried out with a sample-barcoded 5' primer and a J-beta primer mix. TCRdb used MiXCR to reprocess the 5' RACE reads, holding one entry per CDR3 protein. Of approximately 490,000 distinct CDR3 sequences in the sample, nearly 25% are singletons; the top ten hold just under 9%. This same sample was also part of a study on T cells of mothers and their children.

What was sequenced was blood. The receptors here all came from a boy under 18 in good health.

This clonotype was seen only a few times. This sequence joins TRBV18 and TRBJ2-5; 8 positions match TRBD1. J gave up 5 bases and V 4 bases, and 6 bases lay outside the gene matches. The CDR3 totals 14 residues. Germline V lookup: CDR1 KGHSH, CDR2 LQKENI. CDR3 protein: CASSLQGARETQYF. CDR3 nucleotide sequence: TGTGCCAGCTCACTGCAGGGGGCGAGGGAGACCCAGTACTTC.

The rearrangement uses TRBV4-2 and TRBJ2-3, with 13 nucleotides matching TRBD2. This CDR3 comprises 17 residues. Germline CDR1 reads LGHNA; CDR2 reads YNFKEQ. V lost 5 bases, J lost 6 bases, and 11 bases stayed unmatched. The CDR3 nucleotides read TGTGCCAGCAGCTTAGAGACTAGCGGGAGGCCCGTGGATACGCAGTATTTT. Translated: CASSLETSGRPVDTQYF.

The chain combines TRBV27 with TRBJ2-7, with 7 bases that match TRBD1. V lost 3 bases to trimming and J lost 6 bases; unmatched junction nucleotides: 8. Germline lookup yields CDR1 MNHEY and CDR2 SMNVEV (reference sequence). The length of the CDR3 is 14 residues. The chain's CDR3 is CASSFRTGAGEQYF. In DNA form, the CDR3 reads TGTGCCAGCAGTTTTAGAACAGGGGCGGGCGAGCAGTACTTC.

The chain links TRBV6-5 to TRBJ2-5; D is unclear. The J call is in doubt because the DNA end fits TRBJ2-7 better. The CDR3 has 14 amino acids. CDR1 and CDR2 from the germline V gene are MNHEY and SVGAGI. CDR3: CASSTSGSLDEQYF. CDR3 nucleotide sequence: TGTGCCAGCAGTACCTCTGGATCCCTAGACGAGCAGTACTTC.

The rearrangement links TRBV28 to TRBJ2-2, with D possibly being TRBD1 (6 bases). Per the germline V gene, CDR1 is MDHEN and CDR2 is SYDVKM. The V end lost 8 bases, the J end lost 3 bases, and 13 bases lay between the germline ends. This CDR3 spans 14 amino acids. The CDR3 DNA sequence: TGTGCCAGCCTCCGCAGGGGTGACACCGGGGAGCTGTTTTTT. As protein: CASLRRGDTGELFF. The whole variable domain, filled in from reference TRBV28 and TRBJ2-2, reads DVKVTQSSRYLVKRTGEKVFLECVQDMDHENMFWYRQDPGLGLRLIYFSYDVKMKEKGDIPEGYSVSREKKERFSLILESASTNQTSMYLCASLRRGDTGELFFGEGSRLTVL.

This clonotype appeared a few times. This chain uses TRBV14 with TRBJ1-3, with 10 bases fitting TRBD1. The germline V gene encodes CDR1 SGHDN and CDR2 FVKESK. The J segment lost 3 bases and the V segment lost 5 bases, leaving 13 bases of the junction unmatched. There are 18 residues in the CDR3. The CDR3 region is CASSNIRDRGLIGNTIYF. CDR3 in DNA: TGTGCCAGCAGCAACATCCGGGACAGGGGTTTAATTGGAAACACCATATATTTT.

This sequence joins TRBV7-9 and TRBJ2-7, with D possibly TRBD1 on 6 matching bases. The length of the CDR3 is 13 residues. Germline values: CDR1 SEHNR, CDR2 FQNEAQ (reference sequence). Between the trimmed V and J ends, which lost 8 bases and 0 bases, there was a span of 11 bases. The CDR3 nucleotides are TGTGCCAGCCTCGGGACACCCTCCTACGAGCAGTACTTC. Encoded protein: CASLGTPSYEQYF.

This clonotype was observed a few times. This sequence joins TRBV9 and TRBJ2-3, with 11 bases fitting TRBD2. CDR1 SGDLS and CDR2 YYNGEE come from the germline V gene. J gave up 0 bases and V 4 bases, and 13 bases lay outside the gene matches. The CDR3 is made up of 19 amino acids. DNA of the CDR3: TGTGCCAGCAGCCCTCGGGGCCTAGCGGGGGGCATGAGCACAGATACGCAGTATTTT. Residues: CASSPRGLAGGMSTDTQYF. The entire variable domain, with the rest obtained from reference TRBV9 and TRBJ2-3, is as follows: DSGVTQTPKHLITATGQRVTLRCSPRSGDLSVYWYQQSLDQGLQFLIQYYNGEERAKGNILERFSAQQFPDLHSELNLSSLELGDSALYFCASSPRGLAGGMSTDTQYFGPGTRLTVL.

This clonotype was seen only a few times. The chain recombines TRBV4-2 with TRBJ1-4, with 9 nucleotides matching TRBD1. V lost 0 bases, J lost 8 bases, and 7 bases stayed unmatched. Germline CDR1 is LGHNA and CDR2 is YNFKEQ. The CDR3 totals 16 residues. The CDR3 region has the DNA TGTGCCAGCAGCCAAGATGGGGGACAGGGAGGGGAAAAACTGTTTTTT. Translating gives CASSQDGGQGGEKLFF.

The chain links TRBV7-9 to TRBJ1-1, with D perhaps TRBD1 (6 bases). Germline values: CDR1 SEHNR, CDR2 FQNEAQ (reference sequence). This CDR3 is built from 18 residues. V was clipped by 0 bases and J by 3 bases, with 20 bases between them. CDR3 nucleotide sequence: TGTGCCAGCAGCTTAGCCATTGTCAGGGGAATATTTGACACTGAAGCTTTCTTT. It codes for CASSLAIVRGIFDTEAFF.

This chain uses TRBV12-3 or TRBV12-4 with TRBJ2-2; D perhaps matches TRBD1 (6 bases). Trimming removed 5 bases from V and 4 bases from J, with 11 bases in between. The CDR3 has 14 residues. The CDR3 nucleotides read TGTGCCAGCAGTCAAACAGGGTTCACCGGGGAGCTGTTTTTT. Translating it yields CASSQTGFTGELFF.

This clonotype was recorded a few times. Relative to the germline gene, one junction end is altered; a read error may explain this. The chain employs TRBV4-3 and TRBJ1-6; no definite D call. CDR3 length: 15 residues. The germline V gene encodes CDR1 LGHNA and CDR2 YSLEER. The CDR3 region has the DNA TGCGCCGGCAGCCAAGATTGGGTTTATAATTCACCCCTCCACTTT. Protein sequence: CAGSQDWVYNSPLHF.

The chain recombines TRBV11-1 with TRBJ2-5, with TRBD1 identical over 9 bases. The end of the DNA aligns better with TRBJ2-7, so the J call may be wrong. The CDR3 has 15 residues. Germline CDR1 and CDR2: SGHAT and FQDESV (reference sequence). The CDR3: CASSSSGTGTYEQYF. CDR3 coding DNA: TGTGCCAGCAGCTCGTCCGGGACAGGGACCTACGAGCAGTACTTC.

This clonotype turned up a few times. The chain combines TRBV4-2 with TRBJ2-3, with 7 bases identical to TRBD2. Trimming at V came to 0 bases and at J to 0 bases, leaving 6 bases not matched to a gene. The CDR3 consists of 17 residues. Per germline, CDR1 LGHNA and CDR2 YNFKEQ. CDR3 residues: CASSQEAGTISTDTQYF. The CDR3 DNA reads as TGTGCCAGCAGCCAAGAAGCCGGGACTATCAGCACAGATACGCAGTATTTT.

V is TRBV4-1 and J is TRBJ2-7; possibly TRBD1 or TRBD2 for D (5 bases each). Trimming cost V 3 bases and J 3 bases, with 12 bases left between them. This CDR3 contains 14 residues. Germline lookup yields CDR1 MGHRA and CDR2 YSYEKL. The CDR3 DNA reads TGCGCCAGCAGCCAGACGAATGGGGGCTACGAGCAGTACTTC. Translating gives CASSQTNGGYEQYF.

The chain combines TRBV5-1 with TRBJ2-1; 8 bases agree with TRBD2. The CDR3 loop spans 19 amino acids. Germline values: CDR1 SGHRS, CDR2 YFSETQ. Germline trimming cut 0 bases from V and 6 bases from J; bases unmatched to any gene: 17. The CDR3 loop reads CASSLETAYLAGPFNEQFF. In nucleotides, the CDR3 is TGCGCCAGCAGCTTGGAGACAGCGTATTTAGCGGGACCTTTCAATGAGCAGTTCTTC.

The rearrangement uses TRBV20-1 and TRBJ2-1, with TRBD1 matching 8 bases. Germline CDR1 and CDR2: DFQATT and SNEGSKA (reference sequence). Losses at the gene ends were 4 bases for V and 8 bases for J; bases not matched to a gene: 1. CDR3 length equals 11 residues. CDR3 nucleotides: TGCAGTGCTACGACAGGGGATGAGCAGTTCTTC. Protein: CSATTGDEQFF.

This clonotype was observed a handful of times. The chain is built from TRBV27 and TRBJ2-5; D remains unclear. The CDR3 loop spans 11 amino acids. Germline assignment: CDR1 MNHEY and CDR2 SMNVEV (reference sequence). V shed 7 bases and J shed 2 bases, with 5 bases lying between them. CDR3 coding DNA: TGTGCCAGCACCTTTCAAGAGACCCAGTACTTC. Protein: CASTFQETQYF.

The rearrangement links TRBV24-1 to TRBJ2-7, with D tentatively TRBD1 (6 bases). In germline, CDR1 is KGHDR, CDR2 SFDVKD. Trimming left V 3 bases short and J 6 bases short, with 11 bases between. This CDR3 region has 13 residues. The CDR3 DNA sequence: TGTGCCACCAGTGATGTGGTAGGGGGCGAGCAGTACTTC. It translates to CATSDVVGGEQYF.

The chain is built from TRBV29-1 and TRBJ1-2, with 7 bases lining up with TRBD1. V lost 4 bases to trimming and J lost 8 bases; unmatched junction nucleotides: 10. Germline V gene sequence: CDR1 SQVTM, CDR2 ANQGSEA. This CDR3 contains 13 residues. CDR3 loop: CSVARDRTIGYTF. Written as DNA, the CDR3 is TGCAGCGTTGCCAGGGACAGAACTATCGGCTACACCTTC.